This TCR beta chain was identified in a study of regulatory T cells in long-lasting Graves disease. Libraries of TCR beta came from iRepertoire HTBI primers plus Arm-PCR of CDR3 regions. TCRdb passed the multiplex PCR reads through MiXCR, listing each CDR3 protein once. The sample has hundreds of thousands of distinct CDR3 sequences, approximately 13% seen once. The CDR3 extends over 14 amino acids. J lost 0 bases, V lost 6 bases, and 4 bases had no gene match. The germline V gene has CDR1 KGHSH and CDR2 LQKENI. Time point given: newly diagnosed GD, antithyroid drugs for less than 3 months. From RNA extracted from PBMCs, the TCR library was made. Separately, the same data were catalogued under a study of T cells in Graves' hyperthyroidism and ophthalmopathy. According to that study: The study defined stable Graves' hyperthyroidism as no ophthalmopathy progression within 18 months. Patients aged 18 to 65 had newly diagnosed hyperthyroidism lasting under 2 months.

The sequencing here drew on peripheral blood mononuclear cells (PBMCs), taken at new diagnosis, from a patient treated with antithyroid drugs. The TCR sequence derives from a man aged 25-40 years with Graves disease. The V call is TRBV18, the J call TRBJ1-1; 7 bases map to TRBD1. The CDR3 nucleotides read TGTGCCAGCTCGCGGGACAGCATGAACACTGAAGCTTTCTTT. This gives the protein CASSRDSMNTEAFF.